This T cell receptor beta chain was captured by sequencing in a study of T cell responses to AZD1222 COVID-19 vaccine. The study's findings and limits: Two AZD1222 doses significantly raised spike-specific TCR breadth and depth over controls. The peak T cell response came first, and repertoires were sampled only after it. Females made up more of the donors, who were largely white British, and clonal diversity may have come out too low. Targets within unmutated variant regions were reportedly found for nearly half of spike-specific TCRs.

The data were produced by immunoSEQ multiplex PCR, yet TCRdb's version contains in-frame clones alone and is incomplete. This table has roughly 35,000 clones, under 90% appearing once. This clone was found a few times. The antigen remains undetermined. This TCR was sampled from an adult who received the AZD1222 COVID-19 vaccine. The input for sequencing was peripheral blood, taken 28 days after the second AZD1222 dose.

The CDR3: CASSLSWTGVSGYEQYF. CDR3 in DNA: TGTGCCAGCAGCTTGTCTTGGACAGGGGTCTCGGGCTACGAGCAGTACTTC. The gene calls are TRBV5-5 and TRBJ2-7, with TRBD1 matching over 9 bases. Trimming took 1 base from V and 3 from J; bases not matched to a gene: 11. CDR1 SGHKS and CDR2 YYEKEE come from the germline V gene (reference sequence). The CDR3 totals 17 residues.